This T cell receptor (beta chain) was identified during a study of shared clonotypes between healthy human individuals. The data were produced by immunoSEQ multiplex PCR, yet TCRdb's version contains in-frame clones alone and is incomplete. The table lists around 2.5 million clones, under 95% of them singletons. The length of the CDR3 is 13 residues. The germline CDR1 and CDR2 sequences are MNHNS and SASEGT. Trimming removed 2 bases from V and 12 bases from J; junction bases left unmatched: 6. Specimen: naive CD4+ T cells from PBMCs. Subset here: CD45RA+ positively selected. The V call is TRBV6-1, the J call TRBJ2-1; TRBD2 matches at 8 bases. The clonotype was recovered from a man aged 18 to 29 in good health. Some clones in this sample may be carry-over from other donors' samples. In DNA form, the CDR3 reads TGTGCCAGCAGTGAAAGCCTAGCGGGTGGGCAGTTCTTC. Its translation is CASSESLAGGQFF.